This T cell receptor beta chain came from a study of Ad26.COV2.S vaccination and SARS-CoV-2 variants. Described treatment: about 20 received Ad26.COV2.S at low or high dose, single or two shots; five or six received placebo; per-sample allocation not given. Samples analyzed were those drawn on day 63 after the first vaccine or placebo injection. Trimming cost V 1 base and J 0 bases, with 10 bases left between them. Germline V gene sequence: CDR1 SGHRS, CDR2 YFSETQ. The length of the CDR3 is 15 residues. Overall study findings and caveats: Whether participants received vaccine or placebo, their non-spike TCR breadth was similar.

Clones were read by immunoSEQ multiplex PCR, and TCRdb kept only the in-frame ones, dropping some. The table lists under 250,000 clones, approximately 88% of them singletons, with 2.9% in the top ten. Comments on this clone: What it binds is not known.

Sequencing was performed on peripheral blood, taken in a trial of Ad26.COV2.S vaccine versus placebo. This TCR derives from a person between 18 and 60 years old who received the Ad26.COV2.S COVID-19 vaccine or a placebo. This chain connects TRBV5-1 to TRBJ1-1; D is uncertain. The CDR3 loop is CASSLSAAMNTEAFF. The CDR3 DNA follows: TGCGCCAGCAGCTTGTCTGCAGCCATGAACACTGAAGCTTTCTTT.